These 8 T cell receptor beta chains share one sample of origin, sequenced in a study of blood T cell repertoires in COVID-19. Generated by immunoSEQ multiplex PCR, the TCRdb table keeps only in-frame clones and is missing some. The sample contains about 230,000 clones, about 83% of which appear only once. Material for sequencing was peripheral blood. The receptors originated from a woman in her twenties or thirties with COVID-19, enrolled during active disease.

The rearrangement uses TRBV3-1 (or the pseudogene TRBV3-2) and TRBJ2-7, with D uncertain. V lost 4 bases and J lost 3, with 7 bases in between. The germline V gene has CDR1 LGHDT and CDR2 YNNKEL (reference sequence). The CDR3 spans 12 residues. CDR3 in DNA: TGTGCCAGCAGCCCCCTAGGCTACGAGCAGTACTTC. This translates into CASSPLGYEQYF.

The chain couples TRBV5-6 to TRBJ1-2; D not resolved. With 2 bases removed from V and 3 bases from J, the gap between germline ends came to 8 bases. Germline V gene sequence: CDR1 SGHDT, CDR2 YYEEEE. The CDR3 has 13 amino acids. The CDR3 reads CASSLSGYYGYTF. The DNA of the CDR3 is TGTGCCAGCAGCTTATCGGGATACTATGGCTACACCTTC.

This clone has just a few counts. The CDR3 DNA follows: TGCAGCGTTGGGGGGGGGACTAGCGGGAGTCTGGGTACCTACGAGCAGTACTTC. Translating gives CSVGGGTSGSLGTYEQYF. This rearrangement joins TRBV29-1 to TRBJ2-7; 14 bases match TRBD2. This CDR3 is built from 18 residues. Germline V gives CDR1 SQVTM, CDR2 ANQGSEA. V trimming: 4 bases; J trimming: 2 bases; junction bases outside the gene matches: 13.

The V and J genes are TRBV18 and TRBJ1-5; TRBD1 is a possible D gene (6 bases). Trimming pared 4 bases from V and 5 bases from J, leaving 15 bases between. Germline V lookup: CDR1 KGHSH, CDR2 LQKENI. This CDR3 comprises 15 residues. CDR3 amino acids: CASSLDRNSDQPQHF. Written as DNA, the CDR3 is TGTGCCAGCTCACTAGACAGGAATTCGGATCAGCCCCAGCATTTT.

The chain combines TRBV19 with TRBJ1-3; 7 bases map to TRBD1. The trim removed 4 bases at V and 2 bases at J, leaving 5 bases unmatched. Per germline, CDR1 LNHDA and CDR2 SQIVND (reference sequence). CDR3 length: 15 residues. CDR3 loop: CASSTGQAAGNTIYF. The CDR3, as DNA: TGTGCCAGTAGTACCGGACAGGCGGCTGGAAACACCATATATTTT.

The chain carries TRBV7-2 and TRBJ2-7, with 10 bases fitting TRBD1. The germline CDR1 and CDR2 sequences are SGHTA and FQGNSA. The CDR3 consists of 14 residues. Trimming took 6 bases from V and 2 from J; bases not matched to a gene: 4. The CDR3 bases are TGTGCCAGCAGTTACGACAGGGGGCCCTACGAGCAGTACTTC. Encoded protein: CASSYDRGPYEQYF.

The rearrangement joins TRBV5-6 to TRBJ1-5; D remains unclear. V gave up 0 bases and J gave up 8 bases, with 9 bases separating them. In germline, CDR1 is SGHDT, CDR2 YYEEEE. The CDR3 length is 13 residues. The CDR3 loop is CASSLGGEKPQHF. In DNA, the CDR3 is TGTGCCAGCAGCTTGGGGGGAGAAAAGCCCCAGCATTTT.

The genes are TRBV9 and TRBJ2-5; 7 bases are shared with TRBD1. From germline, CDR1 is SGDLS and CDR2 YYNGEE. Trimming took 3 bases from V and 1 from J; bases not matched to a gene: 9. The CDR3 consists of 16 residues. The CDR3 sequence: CASSDHPGTAQETQYF. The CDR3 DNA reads TGTGCCAGCAGCGACCACCCCGGGACAGCCCAAGAGACCCAGTACTTC.